These 12 T cell receptor beta chains share one sample of origin, sequenced in a study of CD8 T cell repertoires and HIV-1 epitope variants. The repertoire was sequenced with immunoSEQ multiplex PCR; TCRdb's copy has only in-frame clones and lacks some. The table shows about 4,800 clones, with 55% to 70% occurring only once. The antigens for these receptors are not known. The material sequenced was cultured CD8+ T cells derived from PBMCs. These TCRs come from a male donor with HIV.

This chain connects TRBV27 to TRBJ2-7; D not certain. Trimming took 5 bases from V and 0 from J, leaving 14 bases between them. Germline CDR1 and CDR2: MNHEY and SMNVEV (reference sequence). The CDR3 is made up of 15 amino acids. CDR3 sequence (DNA): TGTGCCAGCAGTCCCCCCGAGAAGGCCTCCTACGAGCAGTACTTC. Translating gives CASSPPEKASYEQYF.

This chain joins TRBV7-6 and TRBJ2-7, with unresolved D. This CDR3 is built from 13 residues. Trimming stripped 3 bases from V and 2 bases from J, with 8 bases between. From germline, CDR1 is SGHVS and CDR2 FNYEAQ. CDR3 sequence (DNA): TGTGCCAGCAGCTTCTCACCTACCTACGAGCAGTACTTC. Translated: CASSFSPTYEQYF.

This chain joins TRBV7-8 and TRBJ2-7; 8 positions agree with TRBD2. V shed 3 bases, J shed 3 bases, and the junction held 7 bases outside the gene matches. CDR1 is SGHVS and CDR2 is FQNEAQ in the germline V gene. The CDR3 is 15 residues long. The DNA for the CDR3 is TGTGCCAGCAGCTTGTCGAGGAGCGGGAGCTACGAGCAGTACTTC. Its translation: CASSLSRSGSYEQYF. Complete variable domain (other parts from reference TRBV7-8 and TRBJ2-7): GAGVSQSPRYKVAKRGQDVALRCDPISGHVSLFWYQQALGQGPEFLTYFQNEAQLDKSGLPSDRFFAERPEGSVSTLKIQRTQQEDSAVYLCASSLSRSGSYEQYFGPGTRLTVT.

This clone was seen once. CDR3 sequence reads: CASSRGAGEETQYF. In DNA form, the CDR3 reads TGTGCCAGCAGCCGGGGAGCGGGAGAAGAGACCCAGTACTTC. This chain connects TRBV13 to TRBJ2-5; TRBD2 matches at 8 bases. This CDR3 spans 14 amino acids. Germline CDR1 and CDR2: PRHDT and FYEKMQ (reference sequence). V lost 5 bases and J lost 3; bases outside the gene matches: 5.

This clone showed up just a few times. CDR3 sequence: CASSQTGGSGANVLTF. CDR3 nucleotide sequence: TGCGCCAGCAGCCAGACAGGGGGCTCTGGGGCCAACGTCCTGACTTTC. This chain connects TRBV4-3 to TRBJ2-6; 9 bases are shared with TRBD1. The CDR3 sequence is 16 residues long. The germline V gene encodes CDR1 LGHNA and CDR2 YSLEER. J was trimmed by 0 bases and V by 3 bases; bases with no gene match: 0.

This chain joins TRBV18 and TRBJ2-1, with D perhaps TRBD1 (5 bases). Germline V gene sequence: CDR1 KGHSH, CDR2 LQKENI. This CDR3 has 16 amino acids. V was trimmed by 2 bases and J by 0 bases, leaving 11 bases between them. CDR3 coding DNA: TGTGCCAGCTCACCAGGGGCCCCTAGCTCCTACAATGAGCAGTTCTTC. This sequence encodes CASSPGAPSSYNEQFF.

This clone was observed a few times. The chain recombines TRBV7-9 with TRBJ2-7, with 7 nucleotides matching TRBD1. Per germline, CDR1 SEHNR and CDR2 FQNEAQ (reference sequence). Trimming cost V 5 bases and J 6 bases; bases outside gene matches: 7. CDR3 length: 13 amino acids. This chain's CDR3 is CASSAGTAAEQYF. The CDR3 DNA reads TGTGCCAGCAGCGCCGGGACAGCCGCCGAGCAGTACTTC.

A word on this clone: A junction boundary mismatches the germline segment, possibly from a read error. This chain joins TRBV5-8 and TRBJ1-2; unclear D gene. Germline values: CDR1 SGHTS, CDR2 YDEGEE. The CDR3 length is 16 residues. DNA of the CDR3: TGCGCCAGCAGCCAAGATCCCGTCGAACTCGACTATGGCTACACCTTC. This translates into CASSQDPVELDYGYTF.

This rearrangement joins TRBV7-8 to TRBJ2-1; the match to TRBD1 covers 10 bases. With 5 bases clipped from V and 5 bases from J, the junction kept 3 bases outside the gene matches. Germline V gene lookup returns CDR1 SGHVS and CDR2 FQNEAQ. The CDR3 is 14 residues long. The CDR3 spells CASSRGTGDNEQFF. CDR3 nucleotides: TGTGCCAGCAGCCGAGGGACAGGGGACAATGAGCAGTTCTTC.

This clone is medium-sized. The chain is built from TRBV13 and TRBJ2-1, with D perhaps given as TRBD1 or TRBD2 (6 bases each). CDR1 is PRHDT, CDR2 FYEKMQ, per germline (reference sequence). V lost 5 bases, J lost 3 bases, and 17 bases lay in between. The CDR3 totals 16 residues. CDR3 bases: TGTGCCAGCAGCCCCCTCTCTGGGGGGCTCTACAATGAGCAGTTCTTC. Its translation is CASSPLSGGLYNEQFF.

In this sample, this clone turned up a few times. V is TRBV10-3 and J is TRBJ2-1; D may match TRBD1 or TRBD2 (5 bases each). The V and J ends lost 3 bases and 0 bases respectively, with 12 bases between them. There are 16 residues in the CDR3. Germline V lookup: CDR1 ENHRY, CDR2 SYGVKD. The CDR3 protein is CAISDREGSSYNEQFF. DNA of the CDR3: TGTGCCATCAGTGATCGCGAGGGGAGCTCCTACAATGAGCAGTTCTTC.

This clone occurred once. V and J are TRBV7-8 and TRBJ2-5; 10 nucleotides agree with TRBD2. V lost 1 base to trimming and J lost 4 bases; unmatched junction nucleotides: 3. This CDR3 spans 15 amino acids. Germline V gives CDR1 SGHVS, CDR2 FQNEAQ. The CDR3 is CASSLVASGGETQYF. CDR3 sequence (DNA): TGTGCCAGCAGCTTAGTGGCTAGCGGGGGAGAGACCCAGTACTTC.